This T cell receptor (beta chain) comes out of a study of shared clonotypes between healthy human individuals. The protocol was immunoSEQ multiplex PCR, while the TCRdb copy is restricted to in-frame clones and leaves out a portion. The data contain 980,000 or so clones, over 75% of them singletons. The CD4+ fraction was divided into a CD45RA+ naive subset and a CD45RA-negative memory subset. The CDR3 consists of 14 residues. The ends lost 4 bases at V and 5 bases at J; junction bases unmatched: 7. CDR1 is MNHEY, CDR2 SVGAGI, per germline. This TCR was recovered from a man younger than 30 in good health. The sample was memory CD4+ T cells sorted from blood. Subset given: CD45RA-negative fraction. V is TRBV6-5 and J is TRBJ1-1; TRBD1 matches at 7 bases. The CDR3 coding sequence is TGTGCCAGCAGTTCCCCGACAGGGAGAACTGAAGCTTTCTTT. This translates into CASSSPTGRTEAFF.